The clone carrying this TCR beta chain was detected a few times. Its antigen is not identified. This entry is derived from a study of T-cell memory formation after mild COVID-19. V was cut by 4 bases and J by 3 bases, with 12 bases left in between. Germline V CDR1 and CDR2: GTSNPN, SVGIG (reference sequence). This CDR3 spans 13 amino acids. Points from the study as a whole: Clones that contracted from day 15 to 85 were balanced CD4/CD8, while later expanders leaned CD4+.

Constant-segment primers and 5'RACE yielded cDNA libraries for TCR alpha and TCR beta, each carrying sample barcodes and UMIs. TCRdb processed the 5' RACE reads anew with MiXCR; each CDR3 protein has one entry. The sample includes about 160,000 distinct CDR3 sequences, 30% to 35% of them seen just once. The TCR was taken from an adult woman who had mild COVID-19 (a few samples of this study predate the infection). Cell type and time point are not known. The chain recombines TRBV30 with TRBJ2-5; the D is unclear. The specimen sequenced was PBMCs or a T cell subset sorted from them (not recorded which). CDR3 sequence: CAWTGRVKETQYF. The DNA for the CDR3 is TGTGCCTGGACCGGACGGGTGAAAGAGACCCAGTACTTC. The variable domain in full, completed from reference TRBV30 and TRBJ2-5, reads SQTIHQWPATLVQPVGSPLSLECTVEGTSNPNLYWYRQAAGRGLQLLFYSVGIGQISSEVPQNLSASRPQDRQFILSSKKLLLSDSGFYLCAWTGRVKETQYFGPGTRLLVL.